This T cell receptor beta chain stems from a study of shared clonotypes between healthy human individuals. In the study overall: Those who served as donors were a couple of women and three men between the ages of 18 and 49. Study conclusions and caveats: Represented genetic and exposure-history diversity was restricted by having few donors. Memory subsets had estimated richness that was generally smaller than that of naive subsets.

Details on this clone: No antigen is known for it.

The CDR3 covers 13 residues. The V gene's germline CDR1 is MNHEY and CDR2 SVGAGI. V was pared by 10 bases and J by 2 bases, with 6 bases of the junction left unmatched. Produced via immunoSEQ multiplex PCR; TCRdb's table is partial and in-frame only. The top ten clones hold roughly 0.34% of a sample with roughly 2,300,000 clones, 80% to 95% of them seen once. Both subsets, CD45RA+ naive and CD45RA-negative memory, were split from the CD4+ cells. The rearrangement joins TRBV6-5 to TRBJ2-5; 8 bases fit TRBD1. Material: naive CD4+ T cells from PBMCs. As for subset: CD45RA+ positively selected. This clonotype was sampled from a man in his late teens or twenties in good health. Some clones in this sample may be carry-over from other donors' samples. CDR3: CATGQGIQETQYF. The CDR3 DNA is TGTGCCACCGGACAGGGAATACAAGAGACCCAGTACTTC.